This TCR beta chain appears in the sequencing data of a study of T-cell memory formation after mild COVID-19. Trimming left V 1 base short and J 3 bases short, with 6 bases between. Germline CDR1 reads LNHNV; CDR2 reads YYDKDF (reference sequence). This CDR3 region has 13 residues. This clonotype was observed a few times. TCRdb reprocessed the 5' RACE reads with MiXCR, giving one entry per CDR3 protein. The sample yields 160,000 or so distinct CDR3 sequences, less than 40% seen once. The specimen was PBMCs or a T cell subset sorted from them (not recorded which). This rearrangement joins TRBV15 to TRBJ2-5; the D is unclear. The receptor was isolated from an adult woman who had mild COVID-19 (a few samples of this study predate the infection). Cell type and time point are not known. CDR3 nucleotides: TGTGCCACCAGCAGAGCAAAAAAAGAGACCCAGTACTTC. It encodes CATSRAKKETQYF.